This T cell receptor beta chain stems from a study of PD-L1 blockade in urothelial cancer. Looking at the study overall: At 3 weeks (second dose) and 6 weeks after starting treatment, blood was analyzed. Each blood sample yielded a median of 141,255 T cells. Points from the study as a whole: Durable-benefit cases showed more tumor-associated blood clone expansion at 3 weeks.

Here immunoSEQ multiplex PCR was the method, and the copy in TCRdb shows in-frame clones only, minus some. The sample lists around 42,000 clones, about four fifths occurring once. This CDR3 contains 13 residues. In germline, CDR1 is SGDLS, CDR2 YYNGEE. V lost 0 bases, J lost 6 bases, and 7 bases lay in between. Each individual provided 1 to 8 samples (taken pretreatment and on-treatment). This clone has just a few counts. The antigen remains unidentified. The source was PBMCs, collected around atezolizumab (anti-PD-L1) treatment. The V call is TRBV9, the J call TRBJ1-5; D gene unclear. The receptor's source is a man aged 70-80 years with urothelial cancer. The CDR3 nucleotides read TGTGCCAGCAGCGTAGATGAGGGTCAGCCCCAGCATTTT. Translating gives CASSVDEGQPQHF.